These 8 T cell receptor beta chains were sequenced from one sample in a study of shared clonotypes between healthy human individuals. Profiling relied on immunoSEQ multiplex PCR, and the TCRdb table lists in-frame clones only, not all of them. The sample comprises about 1.1 million clones, 60% to 85% of which are singletons, and 0.89% rests with the top ten. Source material: memory CD4+ T cells from PBMCs. Documented subset: CD45RA-negative fraction. These receptors came from a man in his late teens or twenties in good health. Some clones in this sample may be carry-over from other donors' samples.

Turning to this clone: In the same sample, other DNA sequences code for this CDR3. The DNA for the CDR3 is TGTGCCAGCAGCGCGTTAGCGGATTCCTACAATGAGCAGTTCTTC. This sequence encodes CASSALADSYNEQFF. This chain joins TRBV9 and TRBJ2-1; D possibly corresponds to TRBD2 (6 bases). V shed 3 bases and J shed 1 base, with 11 bases lying between them. CDR3 size: 15 residues. Germline V gene sequence: CDR1 SGDLS, CDR2 YYNGEE. Together with reference TRBV9 and TRBJ2-1, the CDR3 gives the full variable domain: DSGVTQTPKHLITATGQRVTLRCSPRSGDLSVYWYQQSLDQGLQFLIQYYNGEERAKGNILERFSAQQFPDLHSELNLSSLELGDSALYFCASSALADSYNEQFFGPGTRLTVL.

The chain links TRBV2 to TRBJ2-1, with a possible D match to TRBD1 (5 bases). The V gene's germline CDR1 is SNHLY and CDR2 FYNNEI. This CDR3 region has 14 residues. The CDR3 reads CAMRQSSSYNEQFF. Here the CDR3 DNA reads TGTGCAATGAGACAGTCGAGCTCCTACAATGAGCAGTTCTTC.

V usage is TRBV5-1 and J usage is TRBJ2-3; D perhaps matches TRBD2 (5 bases). Germline V gene sequence: CDR1 SGHRS, CDR2 YFSETQ. This CDR3 has 14 amino acids. Trimming pared 2 bases from V and 2 bases from J, leaving 9 bases between. CDR3 sequence (DNA): TGCGCCAGCAGCTTCCGGAGGACCACAGATACGCAGTATTTT. Its translation: CASSFRRTTDTQYF.

The chain recombines TRBV6-5 with TRBJ1-4, with a weak D call TRBD1 (6 bases). Trimming shortened V by 8 bases and J by 8 bases, and 18 bases separated the two germline ends. The CDR3 covers 14 residues. Germline V gene lookup returns CDR1 MNHEY and CDR2 SVGAGI. DNA of the CDR3: TGTGCCAGCGCCATAAACAGGGTCGGAGAAAAACTGTTTTTT. Its protein product is CASAINRVGEKLFF.

This clone was counted a single time. The chain uses TRBV7-9 and TRBJ2-7; the D gene could be TRBD1 or TRBD2 (5 bases each). The CDR3 runs 15 residues. V lost 5 bases and J lost 2, with 16 bases in between. Germline CDR1 is SEHNR and CDR2 is FQNEAQ (reference sequence). DNA of the CDR3: TGTGCCAGCAGCCCTCAGGGCGGGTCAACCTACGAGCAGTACTTC. It specifies CASSPQGGSTYEQYF.

This clone has just a few counts. Other DNA sequences of this sample code for an identical CDR3. This chain uses TRBV19 with TRBJ2-3; 9 nucleotides match TRBD2. V shed 1 base and J 3 bases; nucleotides not matched to a gene: 2. Germline V lookup: CDR1 LNHDA, CDR2 SQIVND (reference sequence). This CDR3 has 15 amino acids. Here the CDR3 DNA reads TGTGCCAGTAGTATAGGCGGGAGGGTAACAGATACGCAGTATTTT. Its translation: CASSIGGRVTDTQYF.

This chain uses TRBV5-1 with TRBJ2-1; TRBD2 matches 10 bases. Germline CDR1 is SGHRS and CDR2 is YFSETQ. The V and J ends lost 6 bases and 4 bases, in that order; junction bases with no gene match: 10. This CDR3 spans 16 amino acids. The CDR3 DNA is TGCGCCAGCACCCTAGCGGGAGCCATCCTATACAATGAGCAGTTCTTC. Translating gives CASTLAGAILYNEQFF.

V gene TRBV18 combines with J gene TRBJ2-2; no reliable D call. The CDR3 consists of 15 residues. V was trimmed by 3 bases and J by 1 base, leaving 9 bases between them. CDR1 is KGHSH and CDR2 is LQKENI in the germline V gene. CDR3: CASSPTTLNTGELFF. CDR3 DNA sequence: TGTGCCAGCTCACCGACCACACTGAACACCGGGGAGCTGTTTTTT.